This paragraph reports one T cell receptor beta chain. What it binds is not known. This sample is part of a study of T cell responses to AZD1222 COVID-19 vaccine. Study-wide points: As reported, nearly half of all spike-specific TCRs target variant regions that are unmutated. Clonal diversity was possibly underestimated, and white British individuals and females predominated among donors.

This table comes from immunoSEQ multiplex PCR, and its TCRdb copy is limited to in-frame clones, with some not included. The sample holds 60,000 to 100,000 clones, about 91% seen once. V was shortened by 6 bases and J by 4 bases, with 15 bases between the two germline ends. CDR1 and CDR2 from the germline V gene are SGHTA and FQGNSA. This CDR3 has 14 residues. This sequence joins TRBV7-2 and TRBJ1-2, with D possibly TRBD1 on 5 matching bases. This sequence was found in an adult in good health. The source material was peripheral blood, sampled on day 0 of MenACWY control vaccination. The CDR3 is CASSRQFGGYGYTF. For the CDR3, the DNA is TGTGCCAGCAGTCGACAGTTCGGGGGCTATGGCTACACCTTC.